The 9 T cell receptor beta chains in this list originate from one sample, sequenced in a study of CD8 T cells in ankylosing spondylitis. TCRdb re-derived calls from the 5' RACE reads in MiXCR, one entry per CDR3 protein. Of around 300,000 distinct CDR3 sequences detected, about 20% appear once; the ten largest clones hold under 4%. Sequencing was done on a sample of blood, either unsorted or a sorted T cell fraction (not recorded which). The receptors come from a female donor with ankylosing spondylitis or in good health (not recorded which).

This chain links TRBV5-6 with TRBJ2-1, with 14 bases matching TRBD2. The CDR3 runs 18 residues. Germline assignment: CDR1 SGHDT and CDR2 YYEEEE. V lost 3 bases, J lost 8 bases, and 13 bases stayed unmatched. The CDR3: CASSSLGRLAGGQDEQFF. As DNA, the CDR3 is TGTGCCAGCAGCTCCCTGGGTCGACTAGCGGGAGGGCAGGATGAGCAGTTCTTC.

The chain combines TRBV11-2 with TRBJ2-7; D assignment may be TRBD1 or TRBD2 (5 bases each). This CDR3 comprises 14 residues. In germline, CDR1 is SGHAT, CDR2 FQNNGV. V gave up 6 bases and J gave up 6 bases, with 18 bases separating them. CDR3 DNA sequence: TGTGCCAGCAGGTCCCCCGGGGACCATTCCGAGCAGTACTTC. Translating gives CASRSPGDHSEQYF. The full variable domain, in which reference TRBV11-2 and TRBJ2-7 provide the parts outside the CDR3, is EAGVAQSPRYKIIEKRQSVAFWCNPISGHATLYWYQQILGQGPKLLIQFQNNGVVDDSQLPKDRFSAERLKGVDSTLKIQPAKLEDSAVYLCASRSPGDHSEQYFGPGTRLTVT.

The CDR3 reads CASSPSGRASKQYF. The CDR3 DNA sequence: TGTGCCAGCAGTCCTAGCGGGAGGGCCTCTAAGCAGTACTTC. The chain has TRBV12-3 or TRBV12-4 and TRBJ2-7; 12 nucleotides match TRBD2. The CDR3 has 14 residues. The V gene end was trimmed by 5 bases and the J gene end by 8 bases; junction bases not matched to a gene: 7.

There are a few counts of this clonotype. This chain uses TRBV6-2 or TRBV6-3 with TRBJ2-3; D could derive from TRBD1 or TRBD2 (6 bases each). V lost 7 bases and J lost 9, with 20 bases in between. The CDR3 sequence is 14 residues long. CDR1 MNHEY and CDR2 SVGEGT come from the germline V gene. The CDR3 region is CASKPSGGPATQYF. CDR3 bases: TGTGCCAGCAAGCCGTCCGGGGGCCCGGCCACGCAGTATTTT.

This clonotype occurred many times. This sequence joins TRBV20-1 and TRBJ1-2; 7 nucleotides agree with TRBD1. The CDR3 contains 14 residues. V shed 1 base and J 2 bases; nucleotides not matched to a gene: 4. CDR1 is DFQATT and CDR2 is SNEGSKA in the germline V gene (reference sequence). The CDR3 sequence is CSARAGGQNYGYTF. Written as DNA, the CDR3 is TGCAGTGCTAGAGCAGGGGGACAGAACTATGGCTACACCTTC.

This chain joins TRBV7-9 and TRBJ1-2; possible D gene TRBD1, 6 bases. The CDR3 is made up of 14 amino acids. V lost 1 base and J 8 bases, leaving 14 bases between the germline ends. From germline, CDR1 is SEHNR and CDR2 FQNEAQ (reference sequence). CDR3 nucleotides: TGTGCCAGCAGCTTAGGGGGGCCGGATAGAGGCTACACCTTC. Translation gives CASSLGGPDRGYTF. The full variable domain, in which reference TRBV7-9 and TRBJ1-2 provide the parts outside the CDR3, is DTGVSQNPRHKITKRGQNVTFRCDPISEHNRLYWYRQTLGQGPEFLTYFQNEAQLEKSRLLSDRFSAERPKGSFSTLEIQRTEQGDSAMYLCASSLGGPDRGYTFGSGTRLTVV.

The chain joins TRBV6-1 to TRBJ2-6; TRBD1 matches at 10 bases. Germline CDR1 MNHNS, CDR2 SASEGT. The J segment lost 3 bases and the V segment lost 1 base, leaving 6 bases of the junction unmatched. CDR3 size: 18 residues. CDR3 nucleotide sequence: TGTGCCAGCAGTGAAGTCTGGGACAGGGGTAGTGGGGCCAACGTCCTGACTTTC. This codes for CASSEVWDRGSGANVLTF.

The chain has TRBV7-9 and TRBJ2-7, with 8 bases lining up with TRBD1. CDR3 length: 14 residues. Germline V gene lookup returns CDR1 SEHNR and CDR2 FQNEAQ (reference sequence). J was trimmed by 4 bases and V by 8 bases; bases with no gene match: 10. The CDR3 sequence is CASRPQGALYEQYF. CDR3 bases: TGTGCCAGCCGTCCCCAGGGGGCTCTATACGAGCAGTACTTC.

This clonotype was detected only once. The chain links TRBV4-3 to TRBJ1-1; a weak D match, TRBD1 (5 bases). Germline values: CDR1 LGHNA, CDR2 YSLEER. The CDR3 has 13 amino acids. Deletions cut 0 bases from V and 11 bases from J, with 13 bases between. The CDR3 loop is CASSQDRDRLAFF. The CDR3 nucleotides are TGCGCCAGCAGCCAAGATCGGGACCGCTTGGCTTTCTTT.